The 26 T cell receptor beta chains reported below all come from one sample, sequenced in a study of T cell repertoires in cytomegalovirus infection. TCRdb passed the reads through MiXCR, listing each CDR3 protein once. Of hundreds of thousands of distinct CDR3 sequences listed, roughly 26% are singletons. Material for sequencing was CD8+ T cells from PBMCs. These receptors originate from a human donor in good health (CMV status not recorded). Some clones in this sample may be carry-over from other donors' samples.

This clonotype was detected a few times. This rearrangement joins TRBV6-6 to TRBJ2-1, with D unresolved. Trimming shortened V by 5 bases and J by 3 bases, and 14 bases separated the two germline ends. Per germline, CDR1 MNHNY and CDR2 SVGAGI (reference sequence). This CDR3 has 15 residues. CDR3 loop: CASSPSVKIYNEQFF. DNA of the CDR3: TGTGCCAGCAGTCCCTCGGTCAAAATCTACAATGAGCAGTTCTTC.

This clonotype has at least ten counts. The CDR3 nucleotides read TGTGCTAGTGGTTTGGACCATGCCCTTGGGTCCGGGGAGCTGTTTTTT. Translated: CASGLDHALGSGELFF. The chain couples TRBV12-5 to TRBJ2-2; D ambiguous. The CDR3 is 16 residues long. V lost 1 base, J lost 6 bases, and 15 bases lay in between. The germline V gene encodes CDR1 LGHNT and CDR2 FRNRAP.

This clonotype was counted only a few times. The rearrangement uses TRBV29-1 and TRBJ2-2; D gene unclear. Germline V gene lookup returns CDR1 SQVTM and CDR2 ANQGSEA. The CDR3 is 13 amino acids. The V end was cut by 6 bases, the J end by 0 bases, with 8 bases between. CDR3 sequence: CSVATTNTGELFF. Here the CDR3 DNA reads TGCAGCGTGGCCACAACGAACACCGGGGAGCTGTTTTTT.

This clonotype was observed at least ten times. The chain links TRBV11-2 to TRBJ1-1, with D perhaps TRBD1 (5 bases). Between the trimmed V and J ends, which lost 8 bases and 7 bases, there was a span of 26 bases. This CDR3 is 16 amino acids long. Germline V CDR1 and CDR2: SGHAT, FQNNGV. The CDR3 region has the DNA TGTGCCAGCGGCCCCTGGGGACTGGGAGGGACTGGTGAAGCTTTCTTT. As protein: CASGPWGLGGTGEAFF.

The J gene is TRBJ2-1, the V gene TRBV27; no clear D. V lost 5 bases and J lost 6, with 8 bases in between. This CDR3 has 12 amino acids. Germline V gene lookup returns CDR1 MNHEY and CDR2 SMNVEV (reference sequence). CDR3 amino acids: CASSRKGNEQFF. For the CDR3, the DNA is TGTGCCAGCAGTCGAAAAGGCAATGAGCAGTTCTTC.

The CDR3 coding sequence is TGTGCCACCGGGGCGACTAAAGAGACCCAGTACTTC. This gives the protein CATGATKETQYF. This chain uses TRBV12-3 or TRBV12-4 with TRBJ2-5; D possibly matches TRBD1 or TRBD2 (5 bases each). V lost 10 bases, J lost 3 bases, and 12 bases lay in between. This CDR3 has 12 amino acids.

This chain uses TRBV7-9 with TRBJ2-3, with TRBD1 matching over 12 bases. The CDR3 has 19 residues. Germline values: CDR1 SEHNR, CDR2 FQNEAQ (reference sequence). The V gene end was trimmed by 6 bases and the J gene end by 0 bases; junction bases not matched to a gene: 13. CDR3 bases: TGTGCCAGCAGGATACCCCGGGACAGGGGGCGAACTAGCACAGATACGCAGTATTTT. Its translation: CASRIPRDRGRTSTDTQYF.

This clonotype was seen more than once but under ten times. The chain couples TRBV7-8 to TRBJ2-5; tentative D call: TRBD1 (6 bases). CDR3 length: 13 residues. V was cut by 6 bases and J by 2 bases, with 10 bases left in between. Germline V CDR1 and CDR2: SGHVS, FQNEAQ. The CDR3 DNA reads TGTGCCAGCAGGAAGGGGGTTCAAGAGACCCAGTACTTC. This gives the protein CASRKGVQETQYF.

This clonotype showed up many times. The CDR3 loop reads CASSSGTGAADTQYF. For the CDR3, the DNA is TGTGCCAGCAGCTCCGGGACAGGGGCAGCAGATACGCAGTATTTT. The chain links TRBV7-9 to TRBJ2-3, with 10 bases that match TRBD1. V gave up 4 bases and J gave up 4 bases; unmatched junction bases: 5. CDR1 SEHNR and CDR2 FQNEAQ come from the germline V gene (reference sequence). This CDR3 is 15 amino acids long.

The chain joins TRBV27 to TRBJ2-2; 8 bases are a match to TRBD2. CDR1 and CDR2 from the germline V gene are MNHEY and SMNVEV (reference sequence). The CDR3 extends over 16 amino acids. V shed 6 bases, J shed 4 bases, and the junction held 10 bases outside the gene matches. The CDR3 here is CASSEISGALTGELFF. The CDR3 DNA sequence: TGTGCCAGCAGCGAGATTAGCGGGGCACTCACCGGGGAGCTGTTTTTT.

On this clonotype itself: Germline is not matched at one junction end, which may reflect a read error. The V and J genes are TRBV19 and TRBJ2-1, with D perhaps given as TRBD1 or TRBD2 (5 bases each). The CDR3 sequence is 14 residues long. CDR1 is LNHDA, CDR2 SQIVND, per germline (reference sequence). The CDR3 DNA follows: TGTGCCAGTAGTCTAGAGGGGCTTCCCAATGAGCAGTTCTTC. Translation gives CASSLEGLPNEQFF.

This clonotype has a count of ten or more. CDR3 coding DNA: TGTGCCAGCAGCTTAGAGGTCGGGGGACAGGGGGCATACGAGCAGTACTTC. It translates to CASSLEVGGQGAYEQYF. V usage is TRBV7-6 and J usage is TRBJ2-7; TRBD1 aligns across 12 bases. V was pared by 1 base and J by 4 bases, with 8 bases of the junction left unmatched. The CDR3 spans 17 residues. Germline V gene sequence: CDR1 SGHVS, CDR2 FNYEAQ.

In its sample, this clonotype was seen a few times. The rearrangement links TRBV29-1 to TRBJ1-1; no clear D gene. This CDR3 has 13 amino acids. V was trimmed by 6 bases and J by 1 base, leaving 12 bases between them. Germline CDR1 and CDR2: SQVTM and ANQGSEA. CDR3 residues: CSVPEWRNTEAFF. The CDR3 DNA reads as TGCAGCGTGCCGGAGTGGCGGAACACTGAAGCTTTCTTT.

The chain combines TRBV10-3 with TRBJ2-7; TRBD1 agrees at 10 bases. The CDR3 has 15 residues. Germline V gives CDR1 ENHRY, CDR2 SYGVKD. V lost 6 bases, J lost 0 bases, and 5 bases stayed unmatched. CDR3 in amino acids: CAIRPDRGSSYEQYV. The CDR3 nucleotides are TGTGCCATCAGGCCGGACAGGGGGAGCTCCTACGAGCAGTACGTC.

This clonotype was detected a few times. The chain joins TRBV5-6 to TRBJ2-7, with 7 nucleotides matching TRBD1. The CDR3 covers 12 residues. Germline values: CDR1 SGHDT, CDR2 YYEEEE. Unmatched junction bases numbered 2, after V lost 4 bases and J lost 4 bases. The CDR3 loop reads CASSADRYEQYF. The DNA for the CDR3 is TGTGCCAGCAGCGCGGACAGGTACGAGCAGTACTTC.

The chain has TRBV7-2 and TRBJ2-7; D is uncertain. CDR3 length equals 17 residues. Germline V CDR1 and CDR2: SGHTA, FQGNSA. V was shortened by 5 bases and J by 3 bases, with 23 bases between the two germline ends. The CDR3 region is CASSVGPSGRLDYEQYF. The DNA of the CDR3 is TGTGCCAGCAGCGTAGGACCCAGTGGAAGGCTTGACTACGAGCAGTACTTC. Supplemented by reference TRBV7-2 and TRBJ2-7, the full variable domain reads GAGVSQSPSNKVTEKGKDVELRCDPISGHTALYWYRQSLGQGLEFLIYFQGNSAPDKSGLPSDRFSAERTGGSVSTLTIQRTQQEDSAVYLCASSVGPSGRLDYEQYFGPGTRLTVT.

The rearrangement uses TRBV6-6 and TRBJ2-7, with no clear D. The V end lost 0 bases, the J end lost 3 bases, and 6 bases lay between the germline ends. The CDR3 is 13 amino acids. Germline values: CDR1 MNHNY, CDR2 SVGAGI (reference sequence). The CDR3 reads CASSYSPVYEQYF. The DNA for the CDR3 is TGTGCCAGCAGTTACTCCCCGGTCTACGAGCAGTACTTC.

The chain links TRBV6-2 or TRBV6-3 to TRBJ2-3; no clear D gene. The germline CDR1 and CDR2 sequences are MNHEY and SVGEGT. This CDR3 comprises 13 residues. V lost 6 bases to trimming and J lost 6 bases, with 13 bases between them. CDR3 DNA sequence: TGTGCCAGCAGAAAAAATCTAGGGGATACGCAGTATTTT. Translation: CASRKNLGDTQYF.

At least ten counts were recorded for this clonotype. The chain employs TRBV7-9 and TRBJ1-1; D is uncertain. Trimming removed 5 bases at V and 0 bases at J, with 13 bases between. This CDR3 region has 15 residues. Germline values: CDR1 SEHNR, CDR2 FQNEAQ (reference sequence). This chain's CDR3 is CASSQGWGLNTEAFF. The CDR3 region has the DNA TGTGCCAGCAGCCAAGGTTGGGGTTTGAACACTGAAGCTTTCTTT.

With regard to this clonotype: This clone may be a read error of a much larger clone one base away. The rearrangement joins TRBV7-9 to TRBJ2-7, with unresolved D. Germline CDR1 SEHNR, CDR2 FQNEAQ (reference sequence). CDR3 size: 13 residues. This CDR3 is CANSTDGAYEQYF. CDR3 bases: TGTGCCAACAGCACCGACGGAGCCTACGAGCAGTACTTC.

This clonotype was observed many times. The gene calls are TRBV12-3 or TRBV12-4 and TRBJ1-2; no firm D call. V was trimmed by 8 bases and J by 6 bases, leaving 13 bases between them. The CDR3 has 12 amino acids. In DNA, the CDR3 is TGTGCCAGCGGGCCTCGGGGTAATGGCTACACCTTC. Protein sequence: CASGPRGNGYTF.

This clonotype was seen a handful of times. The rearrangement links TRBV27 to TRBJ1-1; 7 positions agree with TRBD1. Germline V gene data show CDR1 as MNHEY and CDR2 as SMNVEV (reference sequence). J lost 5 bases, V lost 1 base, and 7 bases had no gene match. The CDR3 loop spans 15 amino acids. The CDR3 is CASSLFQGVRTEAFF. CDR3 nucleotide sequence: TGTGCCAGCAGTTTATTCCAGGGGGTAAGGACTGAAGCTTTCTTT.

The chain has TRBV7-9 and TRBJ2-7, with 10 bases aligning to TRBD1. Germline CDR1 SEHNR, CDR2 FQNEAQ (reference sequence). The junction had 9 bases not matched to a gene; V was cut back by 5 bases and J by 5 bases. The CDR3 runs 15 residues. The CDR3 nucleotides read TGTGCCAGCAGCCAAAGACAGGGGGCAGGCCACGAGCAGTACTTC. It translates to CASSQRQGAGHEQYF.

This chain uses TRBV20-1 with TRBJ1-1; D not resolved. This CDR3 is 13 amino acids long. Germline CDR1 DFQATT, CDR2 SNEGSKA (reference sequence). V gave up 5 bases and J gave up 4 bases, with 14 bases separating them. The CDR3, as DNA: TGCAGTGCTTCCCCCGGGAGGTTCACTGAAGCTTTCTTT. The encoded protein is CSASPGRFTEAFF.

This clonotype was found a few times. The chain recombines TRBV6-2 or TRBV6-3 with TRBJ2-3; TRBD2 aligns across 8 bases. V dropped 5 bases and J dropped 2; count of bases not matched to a gene: 9. CDR3 length: 16 amino acids. Germline CDR1 is MNHEY and CDR2 is SVGEGT. The CDR3 reads CASSLPGLDFTDTQYF. CDR3 nucleotide sequence: TGTGCCAGCAGTCTCCCGGGACTAGACTTCACAGATACGCAGTATTTT.

The gene calls are TRBV14 and TRBJ2-1, with a weak D call TRBD2 (6 bases). CDR1 SGHDN and CDR2 FVKESK come from the germline V gene. Trimming pared 1 base from V and 10 bases from J, leaving 8 bases between. The CDR3 totals 12 residues. CDR3 coding DNA: TGTGCCAGCAGCCAAGGGGACTGGGAGCAGTTCTTC. Protein product: CASSQGDWEQFF.